The next 29 T cell receptor beta chains were all read from a single sample in a study of shared clonotypes between healthy human individuals. The data were produced by immunoSEQ multiplex PCR, yet TCRdb's version contains in-frame clones alone and is incomplete. In the table there are some 2,100,000 clones, approximately 94% of which are singletons. The sample comprised naive CD4+ T cells sorted from blood. The subset was: CD45RA+ positively selected. The receptors here all came from a man younger than 35 in good health.

The CDR3 reads CTSRDNYEQYF. Written as DNA, the CDR3 is TGCACCAGCCGGGACAACTACGAGCAGTACTTC. V gene TRBV1 combines with J gene TRBJ2-7; the table's D call, TRBD1, has no DNA check behind it. TRBV1 represents a pseudogene. This CDR3 region has 11 residues.

The chain combines TRBV7-7 with TRBJ2-7; no clear D gene. CDR1 and CDR2 (germline): SSHAT, FNYEAQ (reference sequence). This CDR3 is built from 15 residues. The CDR3 spells CASSAGSSSSYEQYF. As DNA, the CDR3 is TGTGCTAGCTCGGCCGGCAGTTCCAGCTCCTACGAGCAGTACTTC.

This clone showed up just once. The sample holds other DNA sequences that translate to the same CDR3. CDR3 region: CASSLGQGAGSPLHF. CDR3 DNA: TGCGCCAGCAGCTTGGGACAGGGGGCAGGTTCACCCCTCCACTTT. The rearrangement joins TRBV5-1 to TRBJ1-6; 10 bases are a match to TRBD1. The CDR3 covers 15 residues. Germline-derived CDR1 and CDR2 are SGHRS and YFSETQ. The V segment lost 0 bases and the J segment 9 bases; nucleotides outside the gene matches: 3.

The V and J genes are TRBV6-1 and TRBJ2-5; possible D gene TRBD2, 6 bases. The CDR3 is made up of 14 amino acids. The germline gives CDR1 MNHNS, CDR2 SASEGT. Trimming took off 3 bases at V and 5 bases at J, with 13 bases between the two ends. CDR3 in amino acids: CASSDQGGSETQYF. CDR3 in DNA: TGTGCCAGCAGTGACCAAGGAGGGTCTGAGACCCAGTACTTC.

The rearrangement joins TRBV5-1 to TRBJ2-2; tentatively, D is TRBD2 (5 bases). CDR1 is SGHRS and CDR2 is YFSETQ in the germline V gene. Trimming removed 7 bases from V and 0 bases from J, with 10 bases in between. CDR3 size: 14 residues. This chain's CDR3 is CASGSGTNTGELFF. CDR3 DNA sequence: TGCGCCAGCGGAAGCGGCACGAACACCGGGGAGCTGTTTTTT.

The V gene is TRBV27, the J gene TRBJ1-1; 7 bases fit TRBD1. Germline values: CDR1 MNHEY, CDR2 SMNVEV (reference sequence). The CDR3 has 16 residues. Trimming took 5 bases from V and 1 from J; bases not matched to a gene: 10. The CDR3 is CASSPERQGKNTEAFF. CDR3 in DNA: TGTGCCAGCAGTCCAGAAAGACAGGGAAAGAACACTGAAGCTTTCTTT.

CDR3 sequence (DNA): TGTGCCAGCAGCCCCCATAGCGGGGGGGCAGATACGCAGTATTTT. It is translated as CASSPHSGGADTQYF. The chain has TRBV9 and TRBJ2-3; 11 bases line up with TRBD2. The CDR3 covers 15 residues. From germline, CDR1 is SGDLS and CDR2 YYNGEE. With 4 bases clipped from V and 4 bases from J, the junction kept 5 bases outside the gene matches.

The chain is built from TRBV6-6 and TRBJ1-2, with D maybe TRBD1 (6 bases). The V end was cut by 2 bases, the J end by 3 bases, with 10 bases between. This CDR3 comprises 14 residues. Germline V gene data show CDR1 as MNHNY and CDR2 as SVGAGI (reference sequence). In DNA form, the CDR3 reads TGTGCCAGCAGTTACATTGGGGGGCACTATGGCTACACCTTC. The encoded protein is CASSYIGGHYGYTF.

The V call is TRBV4-1, the J call TRBJ2-7; 7 bases line up with TRBD2. CDR1 and CDR2 (germline): MGHRA, YSYEKL. The CDR3 has 15 residues. The trim removed 1 base at V and 7 bases at J, leaving 10 bases unmatched. CDR3 in amino acids: CASSQVLLAPGEQYF. As DNA, the CDR3 is TGCGCCAGCAGCCAAGTCTTACTAGCGCCAGGGGAGCAGTACTTC.

This chain joins TRBV5-1 and TRBJ2-3; no clear D gene. The CDR3 is 14 residues long. Between the trimmed V and J ends, which lost 5 bases and 1 base, there was a span of 11 bases. From germline, CDR1 is SGHRS and CDR2 YFSETQ. CDR3 in amino acids: CASRARLGTDTQYF. The CDR3 coding sequence is TGCGCCAGCAGGGCTCGGCTCGGCACAGATACGCAGTATTTT.

The J gene is TRBJ2-7, the V gene TRBV28; perhaps TRBD2 as D (5 bases). CDR1 MDHEN and CDR2 SYDVKM come from the germline V gene. V lost 2 bases to trimming and J lost 6 bases, with 14 bases between them. This CDR3 comprises 14 residues. The DNA for the CDR3 is TGTGCCAGCAGTTTACAGAGGGCTAGCCGCGAGCAGTACTTC. This codes for CASSLQRASREQYF. Together with reference TRBV28 and TRBJ2-7, the CDR3 gives the full variable domain: DVKVTQSSRYLVKRTGEKVFLECVQDMDHENMFWYRQDPGLGLRLIYFSYDVKMKEKGDIPEGYSVSREKKERFSLILESASTNQTSMYLCASSLQRASREQYFGPGTRLTVT.

The V gene is TRBV10-3, the J gene TRBJ2-6, with D perhaps TRBD1 (5 bases). Trimming removed 11 bases from V and 3 bases from J, with 14 bases in between. Germline CDR1 and CDR2: ENHRY and SYGVKD. The CDR3 spans 14 residues. The CDR3 loop reads CAVQQDLGANVLTF. In DNA, the CDR3 is TGTGCCGTACAACAGGACCTTGGGGCCAACGTCCTGACTTTC.

V usage is TRBV4-1 and J usage is TRBJ2-3, with D maybe TRBD1 (6 bases). The CDR3 has 14 amino acids. Germline values: CDR1 MGHRA, CDR2 YSYEKL. Trimming removed 4 bases at V and 4 bases at J, with 12 bases between. The CDR3: CASSLQGVADTQYF. CDR3 DNA: TGCGCCAGCAGCCTACAGGGTGTCGCAGATACGCAGTATTTT.

The J gene is TRBJ2-7, the V gene TRBV11-3; the match to TRBD1 covers 7 bases. This CDR3 is 15 amino acids long. Germline V lookup: CDR1 SGHNT, CDR2 YENEEA. J lost 5 bases, V lost 1 base, and 8 bases had no gene match. In DNA form, the CDR3 reads TGTGCCAGCAGCTTAGTGAGACAGGGATCCGACGAGCAGTACTTC. Its translation is CASSLVRQGSDEQYF.

The chain is built from TRBV10-3 and TRBJ2-1; 9 bases align to TRBD2. CDR1 is ENHRY and CDR2 is SYGVKD in the germline V gene. The J segment lost 5 bases and the V segment lost 4 bases, leaving 6 bases of the junction unmatched. The length of the CDR3 is 15 residues. The CDR3 protein is CAISAATSGHNEQFF. The CDR3 nucleotides are TGTGCCATCAGTGCGGCGACTAGCGGCCACAATGAGCAGTTCTTC.

The V gene is TRBV30, the J gene TRBJ1-4; 8 nucleotides match TRBD1. V lost 6 bases and J lost 0; bases outside the gene matches: 6. CDR3 length equals 15 residues. CDR1 and CDR2 from the germline V gene are GTSNPN and SVGIG (reference sequence). The CDR3 DNA follows: TGTGCCTGCACAGGGGGTAGGGCAACTAATGAAAAACTGTTTTTT. Protein product: CACTGGRATNEKLFF.

This rearrangement joins TRBV30 to TRBJ1-1, with a tentative D call TRBD1 (6 bases). Germline-derived CDR1 and CDR2 are GTSNPN and SVGIG (reference sequence). This CDR3 region has 13 residues. Trimming pared 3 bases from V and 5 bases from J, leaving 13 bases between. The DNA of the CDR3 is TGTGCCTGGAGGGCAGGGGCCGGAACTGAAGCTTTCTTT. Translation gives CAWRAGAGTEAFF.

As regards this clone: This sample also contains other DNA sequences that code for the same CDR3. This chain uses TRBV7-2 with TRBJ2-1; 11 bases map to TRBD2. Germline CDR1 and CDR2: SGHTA and FQGNSA. The V gene end was trimmed by 4 bases and the J gene end by 2 bases; junction bases not matched to a gene: 1. This CDR3 has 15 residues. The CDR3 DNA follows: TGTGCCAGCAGCTCGGGACTAGCGGCCTACAATGAGCAGTTCTTC. It codes for CASSSGLAAYNEQFF.

This sequence joins TRBV5-1 and TRBJ2-7, with 10 bases matching TRBD1. CDR1 is SGHRS, CDR2 YFSETQ, per germline. The trim removed 4 bases at V and 2 bases at J, leaving 3 bases unmatched. There are 14 residues in the CDR3. CDR3 in DNA: TGCGCCAGCAGCAACGACAGGGGGCCCTACGAGCAGTACTTC. It translates to CASSNDRGPYEQYF. The full variable domain, its missing parts supplied by reference TRBV5-1 and TRBJ2-7, is KAGVTQTPRYLIKTRGQQVTLSCSPISGHRSVSWYQQTPGQGLQFLFEYFSETQRNKGNFPGRFSGRQFSNSRSEMNVSTLELGDSALYLCASSNDRGPYEQYFGPGTRLTVT.

The chain combines TRBV2 with TRBJ1-4; D is unresolved. Germline CDR1 and CDR2: SNHLY and FYNNEI. The CDR3 sequence is 14 residues long. Deletions cut 6 bases from V and 10 bases from J, with 18 bases between. CDR3 nucleotide sequence: TGTGCCAGCAGCAGTGAGGTCGGTTACCGAAAACTGTTTTTT. Translating it yields CASSSEVGYRKLFF.

The chain has TRBV6-5 and TRBJ2-7; D remains ambiguous. The V gene's germline CDR1 is MNHEY and CDR2 SVGAGI. The CDR3 is 15 amino acids. The germline V and J ends were trimmed by 0 bases and 1 base, with 10 bases remaining between them. The CDR3 nucleotides are TGTGCCAGCAGTTACTCGAAGCTCAGGTCCTACGAGCAGTACTTC. It is translated as CASSYSKLRSYEQYF.

As regards this clone: Other DNA sequences in this specimen translate into the identical CDR3. The V gene is TRBV5-1, the J gene TRBJ2-7; D not certain. Germline CDR1 and CDR2: SGHRS and YFSETQ. The CDR3 runs to 13 residues. Trimming shortened V by 0 bases and J by 3 bases, and 7 bases separated the two germline ends. In DNA, the CDR3 is TGCGCCAGCAGCTTGGGAGATGGCTACGAGCAGTACTTC. Translation gives CASSLGDGYEQYF.

CDR3 amino acids: CASSLGLAGYQETQYF. The CDR3 DNA follows: TGTGCCAGCAGTCTGGGACTAGCGGGATACCAAGAGACCCAGTACTTC. This chain uses TRBV2 with TRBJ2-5; 13 nucleotides line up with TRBD2. Germline CDR1 and CDR2: SNHLY and FYNNEI. V shed 5 bases, J shed 0 bases, and the junction held 3 bases outside the gene matches. The CDR3 runs to 16 residues.

The chain couples TRBV30 to TRBJ2-3, with a possible D match to TRBD1 (6 bases). Germline CDR1 and CDR2: GTSNPN and SVGIG (reference sequence). The V end was cut by 3 bases, the J end by 0 bases, with 13 bases between. There are 15 residues in the CDR3. The CDR3 sequence: CAWRGGSYSTDTQYF. CDR3 in DNA: TGTGCCTGGAGAGGGGGTTCTTATAGCACAGATACGCAGTATTTT.

This rearrangement joins TRBV6-5 to TRBJ2-5, with D hard to call. The ends were cut back, 6 bases at V and 10 bases at J, with 12 bases in the middle. The germline V gene encodes CDR1 MNHEY and CDR2 SVGAGI. CDR3 length: 11 amino acids. CDR3 nucleotide sequence: TGTGCCAGCAGACAAGGAGTTAGCCAGTACTTC. Amino acids: CASRQGVSQYF.

This clone appeared a single time. This chain links TRBV5-1 with TRBJ2-7, with D possibly called TRBD1 or TRBD2 (6 bases each). Looked up from germline, CDR1 is SGHRS and CDR2 is YFSETQ. Trimming shortened V by 3 bases and J by 4 bases, and 23 bases separated the two germline ends. This CDR3 is built from 17 residues. The CDR3 here is CASSSQGTGVGSYEQYF. The CDR3 nucleotides are TGCGCCAGCAGCTCCCAGGGGACGGGAGTAGGGTCTTACGAGCAGTACTTC.

The chain employs TRBV11-2 and TRBJ1-3; 7 bases are shared with TRBD1. V was clipped by 4 bases and J by 2 bases; unmatched bases: 5. This CDR3 region has 15 residues. The germline CDR1 and CDR2 sequences are SGHAT and FQNNGV. The CDR3 coding sequence is TGTGCCAGCAGCTCCGACAGGGTCGCTGGAAACACCATATATTTT. Its translation is CASSSDRVAGNTIYF.

DNA for the CDR3: TGTGCCAGCAGCCCGACTAGCGGGAACCTCTACGAGCAGTACTTC. Its protein product is CASSPTSGNLYEQYF. The chain recombines TRBV9 with TRBJ2-7, with 11 bases aligning to TRBD2. Germline values: CDR1 SGDLS, CDR2 YYNGEE. Unmatched junction bases numbered 6, after V lost 4 bases and J lost 3 bases. The CDR3 sequence is 15 residues long.

This chain joins TRBV18 and TRBJ2-7; 8 bases match TRBD1. This CDR3 comprises 17 residues. The trim removed 3 bases at V and 3 bases at J, leaving 13 bases unmatched. Germline loops: CDR1 KGHSH, CDR2 LQKENI. This CDR3 reads CASSPYSIQGASYEQYF. The CDR3 nucleotides are TGTGCCAGCTCACCGTACTCTATCCAGGGGGCAAGCTACGAGCAGTACTTC.